This T cell receptor beta chain derives from a study of cytomegalovirus exposure and HLA in healthy donors. Regarding the study as a whole: Among the CMV-associated chains, a few were confirmed in vitro as specific for CMV antigens.

Using immunoSEQ multiplex PCR, the repertoire was profiled, and TCRdb retains in-frame clones only, with some absent. The sample holds 180,000 or so clones; around nine tenths are singletons and the top ten take 7.2%. Concerning this clone itself: What it recognizes is unknown.

Sequenced: PBMCs. This TCR came from a young man in good health and CMV-seropositive.

The CDR3 region is CASSPTGSLEQYF. For the CDR3, the DNA is TGTGCCAGCAGCCCGACAGGGAGTCTCGAGCAGTACTTC. The chain uses TRBV7-3 and TRBJ2-7, with TRBD1 matching over 7 bases. The ends lost 5 bases at V and 6 bases at J; junction bases unmatched: 7. The CDR3 runs to 13 residues. Germline CDR1 reads SGHTA; CDR2 reads FQGTGA.